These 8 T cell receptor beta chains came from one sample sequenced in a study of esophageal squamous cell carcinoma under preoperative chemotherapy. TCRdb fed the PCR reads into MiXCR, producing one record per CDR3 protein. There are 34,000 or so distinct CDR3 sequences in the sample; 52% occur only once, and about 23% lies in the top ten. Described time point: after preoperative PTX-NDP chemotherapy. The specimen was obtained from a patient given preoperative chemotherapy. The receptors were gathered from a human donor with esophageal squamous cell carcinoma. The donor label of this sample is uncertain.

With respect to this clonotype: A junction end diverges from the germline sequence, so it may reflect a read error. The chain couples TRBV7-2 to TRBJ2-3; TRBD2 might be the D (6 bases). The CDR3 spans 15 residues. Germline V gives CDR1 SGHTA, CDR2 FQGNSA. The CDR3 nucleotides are TGTGCCAGCAGCTTAGGCGGGCGGGGCAAAAATACGCAGTATTTC. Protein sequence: CASSLGGRGKNTQYF. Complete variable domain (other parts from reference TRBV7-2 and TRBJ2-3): GAGVSQSPSNKVTEKGKDVELRCDPISGHTALYWYRQSLGQGLEFLIYFQGNSAPDKSGLPSDRFSAERTGGSVSTLTIQRTQQEDSAVYLCASSLGGRGKNTQYFGPGTRLTVL.

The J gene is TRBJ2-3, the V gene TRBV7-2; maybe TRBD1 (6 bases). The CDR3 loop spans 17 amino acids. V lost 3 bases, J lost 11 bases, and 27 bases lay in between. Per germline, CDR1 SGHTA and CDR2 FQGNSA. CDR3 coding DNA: TGTGCCAGCAGCTTGGGGGCCGGGACCGTAAGCACCGGGAAGCAGTATTTT. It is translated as CASSLGAGTVSTGKQYF.

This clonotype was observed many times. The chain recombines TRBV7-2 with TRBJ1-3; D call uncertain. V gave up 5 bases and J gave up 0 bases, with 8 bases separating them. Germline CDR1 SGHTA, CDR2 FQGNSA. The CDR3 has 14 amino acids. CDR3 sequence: CASSDGPSGNTIYF. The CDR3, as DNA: TGTGCCAGCAGCGACGGACCCTCTGGAAACACCATATATTTT.

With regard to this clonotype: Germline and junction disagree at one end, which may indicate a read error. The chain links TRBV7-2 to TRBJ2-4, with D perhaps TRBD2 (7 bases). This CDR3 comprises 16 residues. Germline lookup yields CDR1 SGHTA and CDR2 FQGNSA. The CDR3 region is CASSLGGGRSKNTQYF. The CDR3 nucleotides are TGTGCCAGCAGCTTAGGGGGGGGCCGATCCAAAAACACTCAGTACTTC.

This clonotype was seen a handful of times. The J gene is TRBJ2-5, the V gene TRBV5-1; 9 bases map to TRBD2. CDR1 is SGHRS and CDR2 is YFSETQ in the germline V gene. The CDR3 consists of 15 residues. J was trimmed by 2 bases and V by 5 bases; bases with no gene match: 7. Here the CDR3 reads CASRSSGGPQETQYF. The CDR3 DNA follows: TGCGCCAGCAGGAGTAGCGGGGGCCCTCAAGAGACCCAGTACTTC.

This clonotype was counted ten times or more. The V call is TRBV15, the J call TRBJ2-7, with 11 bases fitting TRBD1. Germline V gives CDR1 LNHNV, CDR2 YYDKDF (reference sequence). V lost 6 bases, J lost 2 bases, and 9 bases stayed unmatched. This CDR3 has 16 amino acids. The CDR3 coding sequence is TGTGCCACCAGTAAATGGACAGGGGGCTTAACCTACGAGCAGTACTTC. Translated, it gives CATSKWTGGLTYEQYF. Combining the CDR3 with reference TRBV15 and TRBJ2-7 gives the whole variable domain DAMVIQNPRYQVTQFGKPVTLSCSQTLNHNVMYWYQQKSSQAPKLLFHYYDKDFNNEADTPDNFQSRRPNTSFCFLDIRSPGLGDTAMYLCATSKWTGGLTYEQYFGPGTRLTVT.

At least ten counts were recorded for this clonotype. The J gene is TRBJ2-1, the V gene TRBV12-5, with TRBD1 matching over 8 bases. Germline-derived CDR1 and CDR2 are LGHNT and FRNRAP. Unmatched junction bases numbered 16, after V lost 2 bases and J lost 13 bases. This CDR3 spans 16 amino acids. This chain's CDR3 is CASGLPYGQGVETQFF. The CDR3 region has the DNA TGTGCTAGTGGTTTGCCCTACGGACAGGGTGTAGAGACCCAGTTCTTC.

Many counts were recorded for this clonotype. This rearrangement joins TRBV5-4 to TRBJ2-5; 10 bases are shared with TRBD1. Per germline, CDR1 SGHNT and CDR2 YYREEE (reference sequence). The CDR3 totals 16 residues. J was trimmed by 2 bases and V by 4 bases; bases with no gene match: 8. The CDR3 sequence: CASSRGAGQGQETQYF. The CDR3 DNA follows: TGTGCCAGCAGCCGCGGAGCGGGACAGGGGCAAGAGACCCAGTACTTC.